The 30 T cell receptor beta chains reported below all come from one sample, sequenced in a study of shared clonotypes between healthy human individuals (dated by TCRdb to about 2020). CD8 naive samples consisted of CD45RO-negative cells that were positively selected for CCR7, yielding a CD45RA+CCR7+ population without TemRA cells. The library was obtained by the immunoSEQ multiplex PCR assay. Not all clones reach the TCRdb copy of this immuneACCESS table, which keeps in-frame sequences only. Checked studies attribute under half of the gap to unresolved V genes and leave the rest unexplained. Across this sample there are millions of clones, with around 93% seen only once. The top ten clones comprise 1.7% of the sample. Sequenced: naive CD8+ T cells from PBMCs. Interpreted using the paper, the cell subset or site label stands for: CD45RA+CCR7+. The receptors shown here come from a man aged 18-30 years in good health. Some clones in this sample may be carry-over from other donors' samples.

The sample holds a few counts of this clone. This chain joins TRBV25-1 and TRBJ1-1, with 7 bases matching TRBD1. The CDR3 is 13 residues long. V was pared by 8 bases and J by 4 bases, with 7 bases of the junction left unmatched. Germline V gives CDR1 MGHDK, CDR2 SYGVNS. The CDR3 sequence: CASGLEGATEAFF. The DNA for the CDR3 is TGTGCCAGCGGCTTGGAGGGGGCCACTGAAGCTTTCTTT.

The chain employs TRBV6-4 and TRBJ1-1; 7 positions match TRBD1. V lost 11 bases to trimming and J lost 6 bases; unmatched junction nucleotides: 9. The CDR3 runs to 12 residues. Germline CDR1 reads MRHNA; CDR2 reads SNTAGT. The CDR3 nucleotides are TGTGCCTCCAGACAGGGTATGCCTGAAGCTTTCTTT. This encodes CASRQGMPEAFF.

The rearrangement uses TRBV4-1 and TRBJ2-6, with TRBD1 identical over 7 bases. Germline V gene lookup returns CDR1 MGHRA and CDR2 YSYEKL. V trimming: 0 bases; J trimming: 4 bases; junction bases outside the gene matches: 9. The CDR3 extends over 18 amino acids. The CDR3 is CASSQEHRGSSGANVLTF. Here the CDR3 DNA reads TGCGCCAGCAGCCAAGAGCACAGGGGCTCGAGCGGGGCCAACGTCCTGACTTTC.

This rearrangement joins TRBV7-9 to TRBJ2-3; D unresolved. The CDR3 consists of 15 residues. Germline CDR1 reads SEHNR; CDR2 reads FQNEAQ (reference sequence). V was pared by 1 base and J by 2 bases, with 10 bases between. Written as DNA, the CDR3 is TGTGCCAGCAGCTTAGGATGGACCAACACAGATACGCAGTATTTT. As protein: CASSLGWTNTDTQYF.

V is TRBV5-1 and J is TRBJ2-7; D ambiguous. The germline V gene encodes CDR1 SGHRS and CDR2 YFSETQ. V lost 2 bases, J lost 5 bases, and 5 bases lay in between. The CDR3 extends over 11 amino acids. CDR3 in amino acids: CASSFGHEQYF. The DNA of the CDR3 is TGCGCCAGCAGCTTTGGGCACGAGCAGTACTTC.

On this clone itself: The identical CDR3 is also encoded by other nucleotide sequences in the sample. This sequence joins TRBV19 and TRBJ2-7; possibly TRBD1 or TRBD2 for D (5 bases each). V was clipped by 3 bases and J by 3 bases, with 9 bases between them. The V gene's germline CDR1 is LNHDA and CDR2 SQIVND (reference sequence). The CDR3 covers 13 residues. This CDR3 reads CASSIGTLYEQYF. The DNA for the CDR3 is TGTGCCAGTAGTATCGGGACCCTCTACGAGCAGTACTTC.

The rearrangement links TRBV4-1 to TRBJ2-2; D is ambiguous. Germline V gene data show CDR1 as MGHRA and CDR2 as YSYEKL. The CDR3 extends over 12 amino acids. V dropped 4 bases and J dropped 7 bases, with 7 bases sitting between them. The CDR3 sequence is CASSLERGELFF. For the CDR3, the DNA is TGCGCCAGCAGCCTAGAACGCGGGGAGCTGTTTTTT.

The chain couples TRBV29-1 to TRBJ1-4; 9 positions match TRBD1. Germline V lookup: CDR1 SQVTM, CDR2 ANQGSEA. V lost 5 bases to trimming and J lost 7 bases; unmatched junction nucleotides: 5. The CDR3 length is 13 residues. The CDR3 loop is CSVSLTGGEKLFF. In DNA, the CDR3 is TGCAGCGTTTCGTTGACAGGGGGTGAAAAACTGTTTTTT.

CDR3 sequence (DNA): TGTGCCAGCAGTTTATTGGGGTCTGAGGGGAGGAGCAATCAGCCCCAGCATTTT. It is translated as CASSLLGSEGRSNQPQHF. The rearrangement links TRBV27 to TRBJ1-5, with TRBD1 as a possible D gene (5 bases). V was cut by 1 base and J by 1 base, with 17 bases left in between. CDR1 is MNHEY and CDR2 is SMNVEV in the germline V gene (reference sequence). CDR3 length: 18 amino acids.

The rearrangement joins TRBV4-1 to TRBJ1-2; 10 nucleotides line up with TRBD1. Germline CDR1 is MGHRA and CDR2 is YSYEKL. Trimming cost V 1 base and J 4 bases; bases outside gene matches: 0. The CDR3 consists of 14 residues. As DNA, the CDR3 is TGCGCCAGCAGCCAAGGGGACAGGGGCTATGGCTACACCTTC. This encodes CASSQGDRGYGYTF.

As concerns this clone: Other DNA sequences in this sample translate to the same CDR3. V and J are TRBV15 and TRBJ1-5; D call uncertain. V was clipped by 3 bases and J by 0 bases, with 9 bases between them. The CDR3 covers 15 residues. Germline CDR1 is LNHNV and CDR2 is YYDKDF (reference sequence). The CDR3, as DNA: TGTGCCACCAGCAGGGACGGGATTAGCAATCAGCCCCAGCATTTT. It translates to CATSRDGISNQPQHF.

In this sample, this clone turned up a few times. CDR3 amino acids: CASSVVQVNTEAFF. The DNA of the CDR3 is TGTGCCAGCAGCGTAGTACAGGTGAACACTGAAGCTTTCTTT. This rearrangement joins TRBV9 to TRBJ1-1; TRBD1 is a possible D gene (5 bases). V gave up 0 bases and J gave up 0 bases, with 6 bases separating them. Germline loops: CDR1 SGDLS, CDR2 YYNGEE. CDR3 length: 14 residues.

The J gene is TRBJ2-1, the V gene TRBV7-9; 13 nucleotides align to TRBD2. The CDR3 totals 14 residues. V gave up 8 bases and J gave up 9 bases; unmatched junction bases: 7. Germline assignment: CDR1 SEHNR and CDR2 FQNEAQ (reference sequence). CDR3 coding DNA: TGTGCCAGCGGCAGACTAGCGGGAGGTCGTGAGCAGTTCTTC. Its translation is CASGRLAGGREQFF.

The chain couples TRBV9 to TRBJ2-5, with D possibly being TRBD1 (6 bases). Between the trimmed V and J ends, which lost 0 bases and 0 bases, there was a span of 15 bases. Germline loops: CDR1 SGDLS, CDR2 YYNGEE. The CDR3 is 17 amino acids. CDR3 coding DNA: TGTGCCAGCAGCGTAGCTTCAGGGGATGGCCACCAAGAGACCCAGTACTTC. The encoded protein is CASSVASGDGHQETQYF.

This chain uses TRBV5-1 with TRBJ2-7; TRBD1 is a possible D gene (6 bases). Germline V CDR1 and CDR2: SGHRS, YFSETQ. V lost 0 bases, J lost 5 bases, and 12 bases lay in between. The CDR3 contains 14 residues. CDR3 in amino acids: CASSLETGHHEQYF. The DNA for the CDR3 is TGCGCCAGCAGCTTGGAAACAGGGCACCACGAGCAGTACTTC. The entire variable domain, with the rest obtained from reference TRBV5-1 and TRBJ2-7, is as follows: KAGVTQTPRYLIKTRGQQVTLSCSPISGHRSVSWYQQTPGQGLQFLFEYFSETQRNKGNFPGRFSGRQFSNSRSEMNVSTLELGDSALYLCASSLETGHHEQYFGPGTRLTVT.

This clone was counted a single time. The chain employs TRBV27 and TRBJ2-7; 7 nucleotides match TRBD1. Germline CDR1 MNHEY, CDR2 SMNVEV (reference sequence). Trimming at V came to 7 bases and at J to 6 bases, leaving 12 bases not matched to a gene. The CDR3 runs 14 residues. DNA of the CDR3: TGTGCCAGCACCGCAGGACAGGTAGGCTCCGAGCAGTACTTC. It is translated as CASTAGQVGSEQYF.

This clone has a single count. This sequence joins TRBV27 and TRBJ2-7; D is ambiguous. Trimming cost V 2 bases and J 5 bases, with 13 bases left between them. CDR1 and CDR2 from the germline V gene are MNHEY and SMNVEV (reference sequence). The length of the CDR3 is 14 residues. This CDR3 is CASSLGLESHEQYF. CDR3 DNA: TGTGCCAGCAGTTTAGGGCTTGAAAGTCACGAGCAGTACTTC.

CDR3 protein: CASSIAADLMYGYTF. CDR3 bases: TGTGCCAGTAGTATAGCGGCGGACCTAATGTATGGCTACACCTTC. V and J are TRBV19 and TRBJ1-2; no reliable D call. Germline loops: CDR1 LNHDA, CDR2 SQIVND (reference sequence). CDR3 length: 15 amino acids. The V and J ends lost 1 base and 5 bases respectively, with 14 bases between them. Full variable domain (missing parts from reference TRBV19 and TRBJ1-2): DGGITQSPKYLFRKEGQNVTLSCEQNLNHDAMYWYRQDPGQGLRLIYYSQIVNDFQKGDIAEGYSVSREKKESFPLTVTSAQKNPTAFYLCASSIAADLMYGYTFGSGTRLTVV.

This chain connects TRBV15 to TRBJ2-7; 10 positions agree with TRBD2. After removal of 7 bases from V and 4 bases from J, the junction contained 7 bases not matched to a gene. This CDR3 has 14 residues. Looked up from germline, CDR1 is LNHNV and CDR2 is YYDKDF (reference sequence). CDR3 bases: TGTGCCACCACGAGCGGGAGGGCCATATACGAGCAGTACTTC. Translating gives CATTSGRAIYEQYF.

The chain joins TRBV15 to TRBJ2-2; 7 nucleotides align to TRBD2. This CDR3 is 18 amino acids long. V shed 0 bases and J 5 bases; nucleotides not matched to a gene: 12. Germline V CDR1 and CDR2: LNHNV, YYDKDF (reference sequence). The CDR3 coding sequence is TGTGCCACCAGCAGAGATAGAGGTCCTCAGGGAGGGACCGGGGAGCTGTTTTTT. It yields the protein CATSRDRGPQGGTGELFF.

The rearrangement links TRBV5-5 to TRBJ1-5; no definite D call. Trimming removed 1 base at V and 3 bases at J, with 5 bases between. Germline CDR1 SGHKS, CDR2 YYEKEE (reference sequence). The CDR3 contains 13 residues. The CDR3 DNA reads TGTGCCAGCAGCTTGTGGGACAATCAGCCCCAGCATTTT. Protein product: CASSLWDNQPQHF.

The V call is TRBV5-6, the J call TRBJ2-2; 11 bases are shared with TRBD2. The V gene end was trimmed by 4 bases and the J gene end by 6 bases; junction bases not matched to a gene: 8. The CDR3 covers 16 residues. Germline V lookup: CDR1 SGHDT, CDR2 YYEEEE. The CDR3 DNA reads as TGTGCCAGCAGCCGGGAGACTAGCGGGACGGCCGGGGAGCTGTTTTTT. This codes for CASSRETSGTAGELFF.

The chain employs TRBV6-5 and TRBJ2-2, with 7 bases lining up with TRBD1. The germline gives CDR1 MNHEY, CDR2 SVGAGI. The CDR3 is made up of 15 amino acids. Unmatched junction bases numbered 9, after V lost 4 bases and J lost 7 bases. CDR3: CASSSIPGQNGELFF. The CDR3 nucleotides are TGTGCCAGCAGTTCGATCCCGGGACAGAACGGGGAGCTGTTTTTT.

The rearrangement links TRBV27 to TRBJ1-2; tentative D call: TRBD1 (5 bases). The CDR3 spans 16 residues. The germline V gene has CDR1 MNHEY and CDR2 SMNVEV (reference sequence). The ends were cut back, 5 bases at V and 4 bases at J, with 20 bases in the middle. The chain's CDR3 is CASSTTGGGLFYGYTF. The CDR3 bases are TGTGCCAGCAGTACCACCGGGGGAGGCCTCTTCTATGGCTACACCTTC.

V gene TRBV29-1 combines with J gene TRBJ2-2; D is ambiguous. The V and J ends lost 0 bases and 6 bases respectively, with 17 bases between them. This CDR3 spans 16 amino acids. CDR1 is SQVTM and CDR2 is ANQGSEA in the germline V gene. CDR3 DNA sequence: TGCAGCGTTGAAGATAGAGTAGGCCATAACCCCGGGGAGCTGTTTTTT. Amino acids: CSVEDRVGHNPGELFF.

This clone occurred a few times. The chain's CDR3 is CSVGSRAEAFF. As DNA, the CDR3 is TGCAGCGTTGGAAGCAGGGCTGAAGCTTTCTTT. This chain connects TRBV29-1 to TRBJ1-1; D is perhaps TRBD1 (5 bases). Trimming pared 4 bases from V and 6 bases from J, leaving 9 bases between. The CDR3 covers 11 residues. In germline, CDR1 is SQVTM, CDR2 ANQGSEA.

The genes are TRBV19 and TRBJ2-3, with a possible D match to TRBD2 (5 bases). V lost 3 bases, J lost 0 bases, and 10 bases lay in between. This CDR3 is 15 amino acids long. Germline CDR1 and CDR2: LNHDA and SQIVND (reference sequence). CDR3 in DNA: TGTGCCAGTAGTATCTATAGCGCGAGCACAGATACGCAGTATTTT. This sequence encodes CASSIYSASTDTQYF.

The J gene is TRBJ2-7, the V gene TRBV6-1, with D possibly being TRBD1 (8 bases). With 10 bases removed from V and 7 bases from J, the gap between germline ends came to 23 bases. CDR1 and CDR2 (germline): MNHNS, SASEGT. The CDR3 length is 14 residues. CDR3 residues: CATFGGTGDLEQYF. In nucleotides, the CDR3 is TGTGCCACCTTCGGGGGGACAGGCGATCTGGAGCAGTACTTC.

The chain employs TRBV29-1 and TRBJ2-7; D ambiguous. This CDR3 is built from 14 residues. Trimming left V 6 bases short and J 2 bases short, with 17 bases between. Germline loops: CDR1 SQVTM, CDR2 ANQGSEA. The DNA of the CDR3 is TGCAGCGTACTCGTTAAGTTAAGGACCTACGAGCAGTACTTC. This translates into CSVLVKLRTYEQYF.

A note on this clone: The sample contains more than one DNA sequence encoding this CDR3. The chain joins TRBV13 to TRBJ2-2; unclear D gene. The CDR3 spans 14 residues. V shed 1 base and J shed 3 bases, with 6 bases lying between them. Germline CDR1 and CDR2: PRHDT and FYEKMQ (reference sequence). For the CDR3, the DNA is TGTGCCAGCAGCTTAGATCGAGACACCGGGGAGCTGTTTTTT. Protein product: CASSLDRDTGELFF. The variable domain in full, completed from reference TRBV13 and TRBJ2-2, reads AAGVIQSPRHLIKEKRETATLKCYPIPRHDTVYWYQQGPGQDPQFLISFYEKMQSDKGSIPDRFSAQQFSDYHSELNMSSLELGDSALYFCASSLDRDTGELFFGEGSRLTVL.